This TCR beta chain stems from a study of early T cells in non-severe SARS-CoV-2 infection. At the level of the study: It was bulk RNA from unsorted whole blood that was sequenced, and the chains were unpaired. Findings and limits, study-wide: A preference for anti-spike CD8 responses marked VDJdb matching, which missed private and CD4 specificities.

Individual cDNA molecules received unique molecular identifiers. In TCRdb, the 5' RACE reads were re-called with MiXCR into one record per CDR3 protein. The table includes tens of thousands of distinct CDR3 sequences, around 9.3% detected once. Regarding this clonotype: What it recognizes is unknown.

The germline V and J ends were trimmed by 6 bases and 3 bases, with 10 bases remaining between them. This CDR3 spans 12 amino acids. Germline assignment: CDR1 DFQATT and CDR2 SNEGSKA (reference sequence). The rearrangement links TRBV20-1 to TRBJ2-3; either TRBD1 or TRBD2 may supply D (5 bases each). This clonotype was obtained from an adult who was a healthcare worker with PCR-confirmed SARS-CoV-2 infection or an uninfected control (not recorded which). The sample consisted of whole blood, taken at baseline. The CDR3 bases are TGCAGTGCGGGGGAGTTAACAGATACGCAGTATTTT. Amino acid sequence: CSAGELTDTQYF.